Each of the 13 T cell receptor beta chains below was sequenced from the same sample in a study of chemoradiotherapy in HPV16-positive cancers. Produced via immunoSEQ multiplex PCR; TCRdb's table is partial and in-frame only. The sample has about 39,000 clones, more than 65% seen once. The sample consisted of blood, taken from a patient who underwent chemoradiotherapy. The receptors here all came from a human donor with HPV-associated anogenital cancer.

The CDR3 loop reads CAIREGRGGNEQFF. CDR3 DNA: TGTGCCATCAGAGAGGGGAGGGGGGGCAATGAGCAGTTCTTC. This chain uses TRBV10-3 with TRBJ2-1; D may be TRBD2 (7 bases). The V end lost 6 bases, the J end lost 6 bases, and 15 bases lay between the germline ends. This CDR3 is built from 14 residues. In germline, CDR1 is ENHRY, CDR2 SYGVKD.

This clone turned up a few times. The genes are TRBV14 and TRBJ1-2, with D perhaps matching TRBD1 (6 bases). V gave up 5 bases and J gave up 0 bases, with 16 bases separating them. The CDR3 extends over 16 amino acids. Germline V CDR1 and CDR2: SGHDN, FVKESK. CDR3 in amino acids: CASSSGRGQTNYGYTF. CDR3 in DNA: TGTGCCAGCAGCAGCGGCAGGGGCCAAACTAACTATGGCTACACCTTC.

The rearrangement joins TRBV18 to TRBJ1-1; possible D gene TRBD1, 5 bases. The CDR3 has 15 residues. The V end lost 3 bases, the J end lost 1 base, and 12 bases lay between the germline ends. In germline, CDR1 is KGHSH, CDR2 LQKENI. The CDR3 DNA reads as TGTGCCAGCTCACCGGTCCTGGGGGGGAACACTGAAGCTTTCTTT. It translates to CASSPVLGGNTEAFF.

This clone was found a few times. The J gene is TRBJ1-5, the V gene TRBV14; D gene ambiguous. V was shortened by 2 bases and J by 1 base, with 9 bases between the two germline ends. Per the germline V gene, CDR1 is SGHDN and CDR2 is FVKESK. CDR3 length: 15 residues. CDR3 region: CASSQSTKSNQPQHF. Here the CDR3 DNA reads TGTGCCAGCAGCCAATCGACAAAAAGCAATCAGCCCCAGCATTTT.

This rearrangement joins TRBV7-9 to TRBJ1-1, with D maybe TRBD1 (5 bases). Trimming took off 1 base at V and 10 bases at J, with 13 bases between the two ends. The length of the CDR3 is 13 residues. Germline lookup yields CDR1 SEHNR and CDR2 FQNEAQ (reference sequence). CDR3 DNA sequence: TGTGCCAGCAGCTTAGAGGCAGGGAGCGTAGCTTTCTTT. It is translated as CASSLEAGSVAFF. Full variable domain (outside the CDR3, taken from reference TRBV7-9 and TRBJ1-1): DTGVSQNPRHKITKRGQNVTFRCDPISEHNRLYWYRQTLGQGPEFLTYFQNEAQLEKSRLLSDRFSAERPKGSFSTLEIQRTEQGDSAMYLCASSLEAGSVAFFGQGTRLTVV.

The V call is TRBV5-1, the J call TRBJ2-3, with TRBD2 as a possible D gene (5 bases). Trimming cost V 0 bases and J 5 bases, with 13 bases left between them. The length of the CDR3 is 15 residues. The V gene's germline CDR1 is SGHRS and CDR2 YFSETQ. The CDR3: CASSLGGQEEDTQYF. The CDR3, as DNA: TGCGCCAGCAGCTTGGGTGGGCAGGAGGAAGATACGCAGTATTTT.

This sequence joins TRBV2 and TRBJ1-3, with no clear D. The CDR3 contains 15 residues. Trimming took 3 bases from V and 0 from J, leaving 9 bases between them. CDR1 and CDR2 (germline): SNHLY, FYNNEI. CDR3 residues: CASSDGPSSGNTIYF. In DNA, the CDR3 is TGTGCCAGCAGTGATGGGCCGAGCTCTGGAAACACCATATATTTT.

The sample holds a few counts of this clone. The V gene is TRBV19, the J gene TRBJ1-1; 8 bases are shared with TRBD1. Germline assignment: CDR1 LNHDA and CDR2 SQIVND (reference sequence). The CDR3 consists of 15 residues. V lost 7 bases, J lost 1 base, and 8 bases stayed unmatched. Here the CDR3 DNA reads TGTGCCAGTATTCCTTGGGGACAGGAGAACACTGAAGCTTTCTTT. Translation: CASIPWGQENTEAFF.

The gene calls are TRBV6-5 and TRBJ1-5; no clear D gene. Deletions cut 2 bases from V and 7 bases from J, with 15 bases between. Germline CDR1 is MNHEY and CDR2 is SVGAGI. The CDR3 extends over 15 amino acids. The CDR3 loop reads CASSYTTEGRQPQHF. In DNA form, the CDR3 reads TGTGCCAGCAGTTACACTACGGAGGGTCGCCAGCCCCAGCATTTT.

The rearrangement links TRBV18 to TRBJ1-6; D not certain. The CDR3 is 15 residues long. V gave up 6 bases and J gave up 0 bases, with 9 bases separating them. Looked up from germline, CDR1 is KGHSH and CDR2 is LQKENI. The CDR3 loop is CASSLDSSYNSPLHF. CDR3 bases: TGTGCCAGCTCCCTCGATAGCTCCTATAATTCACCCCTCCACTTT.

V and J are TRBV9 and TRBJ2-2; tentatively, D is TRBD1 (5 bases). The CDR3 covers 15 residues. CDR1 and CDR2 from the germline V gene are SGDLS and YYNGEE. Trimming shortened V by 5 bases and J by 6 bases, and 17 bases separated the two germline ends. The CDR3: CASSKQAQASGELFF. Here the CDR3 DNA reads TGTGCCAGCAGTAAACAGGCCCAAGCGTCCGGGGAGCTGTTTTTT.

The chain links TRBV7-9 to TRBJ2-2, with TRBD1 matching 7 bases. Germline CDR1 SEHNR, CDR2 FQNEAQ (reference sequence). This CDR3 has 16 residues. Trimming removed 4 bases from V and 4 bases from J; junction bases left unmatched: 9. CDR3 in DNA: TGTGCCAGCAGCTCCCTGACAGGGCGAGGCACCGGGGAGCTGTTTTTT. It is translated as CASSSLTGRGTGELFF. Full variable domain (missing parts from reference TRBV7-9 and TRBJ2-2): DTGVSQNPRHKITKRGQNVTFRCDPISEHNRLYWYRQTLGQGPEFLTYFQNEAQLEKSRLLSDRFSAERPKGSFSTLEIQRTEQGDSAMYLCASSSLTGRGTGELFFGEGSRLTVL.

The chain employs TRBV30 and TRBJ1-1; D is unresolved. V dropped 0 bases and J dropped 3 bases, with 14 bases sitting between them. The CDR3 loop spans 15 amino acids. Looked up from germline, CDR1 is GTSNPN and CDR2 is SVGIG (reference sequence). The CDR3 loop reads CAWSVLGRPDTEAFF. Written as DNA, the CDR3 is TGTGCCTGGAGTGTACTAGGCAGGCCGGACACTGAAGCTTTCTTT.